The count of the clone carrying this T cell receptor beta chain is one. These data are taken from a study of T-cell reconstitution after alpha-beta-depleted transplantation in children. The CDR3 is 15 amino acids. Unique molecular identifiers were used in preparing the TCRbeta library. TCRdb recomputed calls from the PCR reads with MiXCR, one row per CDR3 protein. The repertoire consists of more than 200,000 distinct CDR3 sequences, with roughly 26% occurring once and the leading ten covering less than 3.5%. The sample here was PBMCs, taken before TCRalphabeta/CD19-depleted stem cell transplant. J is TRBJ2-7 and V is TRBV21-1; the DNA was not compared with TRBD1, the D call given in the table. TRBV21-1 is termed a pseudogene. This sequence originates from a girl aged 2 to 10 with Fanconi anemia, due to receive a stem cell transplant. The CDR3 spells CASSKVLHRHYEQYF. The CDR3 DNA sequence: TGTGCCAGCAGCAAAGTTTTACACAGGCACTACGAGCAGTACTTC.